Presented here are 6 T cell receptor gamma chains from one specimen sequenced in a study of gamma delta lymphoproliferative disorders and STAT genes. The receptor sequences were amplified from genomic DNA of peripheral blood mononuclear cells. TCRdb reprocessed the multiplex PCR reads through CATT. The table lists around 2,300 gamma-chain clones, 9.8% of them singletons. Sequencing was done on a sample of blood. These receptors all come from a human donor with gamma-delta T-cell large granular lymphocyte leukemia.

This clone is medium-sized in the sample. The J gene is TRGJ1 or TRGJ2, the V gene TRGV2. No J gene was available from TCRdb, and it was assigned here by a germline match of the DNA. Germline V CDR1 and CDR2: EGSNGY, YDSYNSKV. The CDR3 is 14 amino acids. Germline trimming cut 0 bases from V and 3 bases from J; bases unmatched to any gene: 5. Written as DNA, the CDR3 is TGTGCCACCTGGGACGGGCCTTCTTATTATAAGAAACTCTTT. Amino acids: CATWDGPSYYKKLF.

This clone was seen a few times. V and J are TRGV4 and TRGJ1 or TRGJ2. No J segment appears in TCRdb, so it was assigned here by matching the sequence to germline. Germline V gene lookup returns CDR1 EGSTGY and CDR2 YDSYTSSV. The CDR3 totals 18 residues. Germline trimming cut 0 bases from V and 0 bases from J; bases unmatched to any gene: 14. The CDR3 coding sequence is TGTGCCACCTGGGATGGGCTGCAAAACAATTCGAATTATTATAAGAAACTCTTT. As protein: CATWDGLQNNSNYYKKLF.

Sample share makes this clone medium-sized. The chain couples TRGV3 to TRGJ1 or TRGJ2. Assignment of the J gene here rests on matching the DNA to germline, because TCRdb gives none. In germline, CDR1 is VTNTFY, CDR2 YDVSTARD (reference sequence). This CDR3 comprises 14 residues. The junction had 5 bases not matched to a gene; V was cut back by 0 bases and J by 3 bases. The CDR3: CATWDRHPYYKKLF. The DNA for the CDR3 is TGTGCCACCTGGGACAGGCACCCTTATTATAAGAAACTCTTT.

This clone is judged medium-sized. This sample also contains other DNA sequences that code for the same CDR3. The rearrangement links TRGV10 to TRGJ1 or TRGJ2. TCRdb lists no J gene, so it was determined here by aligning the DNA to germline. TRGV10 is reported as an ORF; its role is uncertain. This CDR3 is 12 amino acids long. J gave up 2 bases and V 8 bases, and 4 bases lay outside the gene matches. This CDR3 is CAAWDHYYKKLF. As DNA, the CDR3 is TGTGCTGCGTGGGATCATTATTATAAGAAACTCTTT.

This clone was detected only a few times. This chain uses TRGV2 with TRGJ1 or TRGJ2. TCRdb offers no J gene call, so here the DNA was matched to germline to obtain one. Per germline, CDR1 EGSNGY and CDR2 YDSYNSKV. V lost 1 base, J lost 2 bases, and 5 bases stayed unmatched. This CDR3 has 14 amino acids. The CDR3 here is CATWDGADYYKKLF. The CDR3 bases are TGTGCCACCTGGGACGGCGCCGATTATTATAAGAAACTCTTT.

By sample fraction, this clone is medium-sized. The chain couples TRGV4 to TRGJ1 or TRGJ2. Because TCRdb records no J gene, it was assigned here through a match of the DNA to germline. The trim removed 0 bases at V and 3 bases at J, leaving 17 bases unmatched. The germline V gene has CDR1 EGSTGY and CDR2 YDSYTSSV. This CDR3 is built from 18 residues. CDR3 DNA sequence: TGTGCCACCTGGGATGGGCCTTGGAAGGGGCCTTTTTATTATAAGAAACTCTTT. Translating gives CATWDGPWKGPFYYKKLF.